The 27 T cell receptor beta chains presented below share a single source sample, sequenced in a study of blood T cells in healthy people across ages. Together with a sample-barcoded 5' primer, a J-beta primer mix was included in a second PCR lasting about 6 to 11 cycles. TCRdb passed the 5' RACE reads through MiXCR, listing each CDR3 protein once. In the table there are hundreds of thousands of distinct CDR3 sequences, roughly two fifths of which are singletons. The material sequenced was blood. These receptor sequences come from a man aged 80 or over in good health.

This clonotype was seen a few times. This chain joins TRBV6-6 and TRBJ2-7; 7 nucleotides match TRBD2. The CDR3 has 16 amino acids. J gave up 0 bases and V 0 bases, and 5 bases lay outside the gene matches. The germline V gene encodes CDR1 MNHNY and CDR2 SVGAGI (reference sequence). Here the CDR3 reads CASSYSSGGSSYEQYF. The CDR3 nucleotides read TGTGCCAGCAGTTACTCTTCCGGGGGGAGCTCCTACGAGCAGTACTTC.

This clonotype has more than one count but fewer than ten. The rearrangement links TRBV24-1 to TRBJ2-3, with D unclear. The V end lost 2 bases, the J end lost 2 bases, and 16 bases lay between the germline ends. This CDR3 is built from 17 residues. The germline V gene has CDR1 KGHDR and CDR2 SFDVKD. CDR3 nucleotide sequence: TGTGCCACCAGTGATTATAAGGGCTCGGGTTCCACAGATACGCAGTATTTT. It translates to CATSDYKGSGSTDTQYF.

This clonotype was seen only a few times. The genes are TRBV6-2 or TRBV6-3 and TRBJ2-5; tentative D call: TRBD2 (6 bases). CDR1 and CDR2 from the germline V gene are MNHEY and SVGEGT. The CDR3 is 16 amino acids. Trimming took 0 bases from V and 4 from J, leaving 15 bases between them. CDR3 coding DNA: TGTGCCAGCAGTTACTCGAATCCGAGACTAGGAGAGACCCAGTACTTC. Residues: CASSYSNPRLGETQYF.

The gene calls are TRBV15 and TRBJ2-3; D possibly uses TRBD1 or TRBD2 (6 bases each). Trimming removed 1 base from V and 3 bases from J, with 17 bases in between. The CDR3 is made up of 17 amino acids. Per the germline V gene, CDR1 is LNHNV and CDR2 is YYDKDF (reference sequence). CDR3 residues: CATSRAWGAQLTDTQYF. The CDR3 DNA is TGTGCCACCAGCAGAGCCTGGGGGGCTCAGCTTACAGATACGCAGTATTTT.

The chain couples TRBV7-9 to TRBJ2-7; D is ambiguous. Germline V CDR1 and CDR2: SEHNR, FQNEAQ (reference sequence). Trimming cost V 5 bases and J 3 bases, with 14 bases left between them. The CDR3 is made up of 14 amino acids. The DNA of the CDR3 is TGTGCCAGCAGCCTTAGTGCAGGATTCTACGAGCAGTACTTC. Residues: CASSLSAGFYEQYF.

A single count supports this clonotype. V and J are TRBV6-1 and TRBJ1-5, with D perhaps matching TRBD1 (5 bases). The CDR3 totals 13 residues. The V end was cut by 7 bases, the J end by 2 bases, with 9 bases between. Germline V lookup: CDR1 MNHNS, CDR2 SASEGT. CDR3 coding DNA: TGTGCCAGCACCGGGGGGGGCAATCAGCCCCAGCATTTT. Its translation: CASTGGGNQPQHF.

This clonotype was observed many times. The rearrangement joins TRBV4-3 to TRBJ1-2; D uncertain. The CDR3 has 13 residues. CDR1 LGHNA and CDR2 YSLEER come from the germline V gene. The ends were cut back, 2 bases at V and 6 bases at J, with 10 bases in the middle. The CDR3 DNA reads TGCGCCAGCAGCCAAACCGAGGGCCATGGCTACACCTTC. Translation gives CASSQTEGHGYTF.

This clonotype was observed a handful of times. The rearrangement links TRBV6-1 to TRBJ2-3, with 10 bases lining up with TRBD2. The J segment lost 6 bases and the V segment lost 5 bases, leaving 14 bases of the junction unmatched. CDR3 length: 17 residues. CDR1 and CDR2 (germline): MNHNS, SASEGT. The CDR3 protein is CASSLLGSGRALDTQYF. Here the CDR3 DNA reads TGTGCCAGCAGTCTCCTGGGCAGCGGGAGGGCCTTGGATACGCAGTATTTT.

The chain recombines TRBV7-3 with TRBJ2-1, with TRBD1 matching over 8 bases. The CDR3 contains 13 residues. Germline trimming cut 3 bases from V and 8 bases from J; bases unmatched to any gene: 3. The germline CDR1 and CDR2 sequences are SGHTA and FQGTGA. The DNA for the CDR3 is TGTGCCAGCAGCTTTACAGGGGGGTATGAGCAGTTCTTC. This codes for CASSFTGGYEQFF. The complete variable domain, with remaining parts taken from reference TRBV7-3 and TRBJ2-1, reads GAGVSQTPSNKVTEKGKYVELRCDPISGHTALYWYRQSLGQGPEFLIYFQGTGAADDSGLPNDRFFAVRPEGSVSTLKIQRTERGDSAVYLCASSFTGGYEQFFGPGTRLTVL.

This clonotype was found a few times. The chain carries TRBV29-1 and TRBJ2-2; 8 bases agree with TRBD1. The V gene's germline CDR1 is SQVTM and CDR2 ANQGSEA. CDR3 size: 15 residues. V was clipped by 4 bases and J by 6 bases; unmatched bases: 10. CDR3 bases: TGCAGCGTTGCGAGGGATAACAGGGGGGCCGGGGAGCTGTTTTTT. This sequence encodes CSVARDNRGAGELFF.

Details on this clonotype: A much more abundant neighbour one base away suggests this may be a read error. This sequence joins TRBV10-3 and TRBJ1-6, with 8 positions matching TRBD1. The CDR3 runs 15 residues. V lost 2 bases and J lost 7; bases outside the gene matches: 4. In germline, CDR1 is ENHRY, CDR2 SYGVKD. The CDR3 DNA reads TGTGCCATCAGTGAGGCCGACAGGGGCAATTCACCCCTCCACTTT. Translating it yields CAISEADRGNSPLHF.

This clonotype was recorded a few times. The rearrangement joins TRBV29-1 to TRBJ2-3; no firm D call. CDR3 length equals 13 residues. Germline-derived CDR1 and CDR2 are SQVTM and ANQGSEA. The germline V and J ends were trimmed by 3 bases and 5 bases, with 12 bases remaining between them. The CDR3 sequence: CSVEASRQDTQYF. The CDR3 region has the DNA TGCAGCGTTGAGGCCAGTCGCCAAGATACGCAGTATTTT.

The chain carries TRBV7-3 and TRBJ2-1, with D possibly TRBD2 on 6 matching bases. V was shortened by 5 bases and J by 10 bases, with 18 bases between the two germline ends. The CDR3 spans 14 residues. Germline values: CDR1 SGHTA, CDR2 FQGTGA. The CDR3 nucleotides are TGTGCCAGCAGCGATACCGGGACTTCCCTCGAGCAGTTCTTC. This gives the protein CASSDTGTSLEQFF.

This clonotype was found many times. This chain links TRBV3-1 with TRBJ1-2; TRBD1 matches at 7 bases. The CDR3 is made up of 13 amino acids. The ends lost 3 bases at V and 6 bases at J; junction bases unmatched: 4. Germline V CDR1 and CDR2: LGHDT, YNNKEL (reference sequence). The CDR3 protein is CASSHTGEDGYTF. DNA of the CDR3: TGTGCCAGCAGCCATACAGGGGAGGATGGCTACACCTTC.

The J gene is TRBJ1-4, the V gene TRBV20-1; no clear D gene. V gave up 1 base and J gave up 4 bases, with 7 bases separating them. CDR3 size: 13 residues. CDR1 is DFQATT and CDR2 is SNEGSKA in the germline V gene (reference sequence). The CDR3 nucleotides are TGCAGTGCTAGAGGAGACCTTAATGAAAAACTGTTTTTT. It translates to CSARGDLNEKLFF.

The J gene is TRBJ2-5, the V gene TRBV2, with 7 nucleotides matching TRBD2. CDR1 is SNHLY, CDR2 FYNNEI, per germline. Trimming removed 6 bases from V and 5 bases from J; junction bases left unmatched: 15. The CDR3 contains 16 residues. CDR3 residues: CASRNAAGLQRETQYF. CDR3 nucleotide sequence: TGTGCCAGCAGAAACGCTGCGGGACTACAGAGGGAGACCCAGTACTTC.

This clonotype turned up a few times. One base away lies a much larger clone, so this may be a sequencing read error. The rearrangement joins TRBV4-1 to TRBJ2-5, with TRBD1 matching 7 bases. CDR1 and CDR2 from the germline V gene are MGHRA and YSYEKL. J gave up 11 bases and V 1 base, and 16 bases lay outside the gene matches. The CDR3 sequence is 16 residues long. CDR3 nucleotides: TGCGCCAGCAGCCAAGGTAGTCAGGGGGTAGTAAATGAGCAGTACTTC. Protein sequence: CASSQGSQGVVNEQYF.

This clonotype was seen a handful of times. The V and J genes are TRBV25-1 and TRBJ2-3, with unresolved D. Germline loops: CDR1 MGHDK, CDR2 SYGVNS. V was pared by 1 base and J by 0 bases, with 5 bases between. The CDR3 length is 14 residues. The CDR3 nucleotides read TGTGCCAGCAGTGAATTGGACAGCACAGATACGCAGTATTTT. Its protein product is CASSELDSTDTQYF.

The rearrangement uses TRBV5-4 and TRBJ1-5; 8 bases fit TRBD1. Germline V gives CDR1 SGHNT, CDR2 YYREEE (reference sequence). The V segment lost 1 base and the J segment 6 bases; nucleotides outside the gene matches: 3. The CDR3 has 14 amino acids. CDR3 nucleotides: TGTGCCAGCAGCTTGCAGGGGGCGAGTCAGCCCCAGCATTTT. This encodes CASSLQGASQPQHF.

This chain joins TRBV7-9 and TRBJ2-1, with 7 bases identical to TRBD2. The CDR3 contains 15 residues. Trimming removed 0 bases from V and 3 bases from J; junction bases left unmatched: 2. Germline CDR1 reads SEHNR; CDR2 reads FQNEAQ (reference sequence). The CDR3 bases are TGTGCCAGCAGCTTAGCGGGGGGGTACTACAATGAGCAGTTCTTC. Protein: CASSLAGGYYNEQFF.

The sample holds a few counts of this clonotype. This rearrangement joins TRBV7-6 to TRBJ2-7; D may be TRBD2 (6 bases). Germline assignment: CDR1 SGHVS and CDR2 FNYEAQ. The CDR3 covers 16 residues. V lost 3 bases, J lost 2 bases, and 17 bases lay in between. CDR3 bases: TGTGCCAGCAGCTTGGCGGGCTGGCGGGACCCCTACGAGCAGTACTTC. Amino acids: CASSLAGWRDPYEQYF.

The genes are TRBV7-2 and TRBJ2-4; 8 bases are shared with TRBD1. The DNA end is a closer match to TRBJ2-5, so the J assignment may be wrong. CDR3 size: 15 residues. Germline V gene data show CDR1 as SGHTA and CDR2 as FQGNSA. CDR3 protein: CASSWRQGQQETQYF. DNA of the CDR3: TGTGCCAGCAGCTGGCGACAGGGGCAACAAGAGACCCAGTACTTC.

V is TRBV30 and J is TRBJ1-2; D unresolved. The CDR3 has 14 residues. Trimming left V 0 bases short and J 2 bases short, with 10 bases between. Germline assignment: CDR1 GTSNPN and CDR2 SVGIG (reference sequence). The CDR3 sequence is CAWSVSGVNYGYTF. CDR3 nucleotide sequence: TGTGCCTGGAGTGTCTCCGGGGTCAACTATGGCTACACCTTC. The full variable domain, rest sourced from reference TRBV30 and TRBJ1-2, is SQTIHQWPATLVQPVGSPLSLECTVEGTSNPNLYWYRQAAGRGLQLLFYSVGIGQISSEVPQNLSASRPQDRQFILSSKKLLLSDSGFYLCAWSVSGVNYGYTFGSGTRLTVV.

The V gene is TRBV4-1, the J gene TRBJ2-2; D is unclear. V was cut by 3 bases and J by 3 bases, with 8 bases left in between. The V gene's germline CDR1 is MGHRA and CDR2 YSYEKL. The CDR3 runs 14 residues. The CDR3 loop reads CASSQITYTGELFF. CDR3 DNA: TGCGCCAGCAGCCAGATAACCTACACCGGGGAGCTGTTTTTT.

This clonotype was counted a few times. The V call is TRBV20-1, the J call TRBJ1-2, with TRBD1 identical over 8 bases. Losses at the gene ends were 5 bases for V and 4 bases for J; bases not matched to a gene: 6. The CDR3 loop spans 13 amino acids. CDR1 DFQATT and CDR2 SNEGSKA come from the germline V gene (reference sequence). The CDR3 loop is CSASSDRAYGYTF. CDR3 in DNA: TGCAGTGCTTCGTCGGACAGGGCCTATGGCTACACCTTC.

This clonotype came up a few times. Here the CDR3 reads CASSVADSGANVLTF. In nucleotides, the CDR3 is TGTGCCAGCAGCGTAGCGGACTCTGGGGCCAACGTCCTGACTTTC. This chain joins TRBV9 and TRBJ2-6; D is unclear. Germline V gene sequence: CDR1 SGDLS, CDR2 YYNGEE. Trimming cost V 0 bases and J 0 bases, with 4 bases left between them. This CDR3 contains 15 residues.

This clonotype showed up just a few times. The J gene is TRBJ2-7, the V gene TRBV14, with D tentatively TRBD2 (6 bases). Deletions cut 1 base from V and 2 bases from J, with 15 bases between. This CDR3 has 16 residues. Germline CDR1 reads SGHDN; CDR2 reads FVKESK. The CDR3: CASSQGVPGLTYEQYF. The CDR3 nucleotides are TGTGCCAGCAGCCAAGGGGTCCCTGGACTAACCTACGAGCAGTACTTC.